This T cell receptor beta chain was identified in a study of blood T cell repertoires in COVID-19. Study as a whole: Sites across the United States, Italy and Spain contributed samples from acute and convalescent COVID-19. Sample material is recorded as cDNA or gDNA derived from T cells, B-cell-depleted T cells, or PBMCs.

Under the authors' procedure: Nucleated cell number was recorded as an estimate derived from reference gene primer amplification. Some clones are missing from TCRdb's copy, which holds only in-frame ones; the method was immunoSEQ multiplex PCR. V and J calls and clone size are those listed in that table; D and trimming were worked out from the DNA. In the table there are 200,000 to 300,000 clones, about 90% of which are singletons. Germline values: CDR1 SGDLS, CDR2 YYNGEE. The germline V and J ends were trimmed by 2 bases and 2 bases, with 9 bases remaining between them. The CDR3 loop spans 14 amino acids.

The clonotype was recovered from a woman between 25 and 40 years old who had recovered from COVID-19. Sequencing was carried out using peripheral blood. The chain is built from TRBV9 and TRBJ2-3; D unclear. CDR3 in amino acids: CASSVGGPTDTQYF. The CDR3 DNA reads TGTGCCAGCAGCGTCGGTGGGCCCACAGATACGCAGTATTTT.